A selection of T cell receptor beta chains follows, all from one sample in a study of blood T cell repertoires in COVID-19. Profiled with immunoSEQ multiplex PCR; TCRdb holds only in-frame clones, not every one. The sample includes about 100,000 clones, 91% of them seen just once. The sequenced material came from peripheral blood. These receptors all stem from a man aged 18-30 years with acute or convalescent COVID-19. Both conserved end residues are part of each CDR3. Each record gives: clone size, V gene, J gene, D gene, CDR3 protein, CDR3 DNA. D genes are given only for firm matches. Size is omitted from some rows. Given values are once, few, many or a class for expanded clones.

>NA|TRBV14|TRBJ2-2|NA
CASSPRGYTGELFF
TGTGCCAGCAGTCCCCGGGGATATACCGGGGAGCTGTTTTTT
>NA|TRBV11-2|TRBJ2-7|NA
CASSLERFGEQYF
TGTGCCAGCAGCTTAGAGCGGTTCGGGGAGCAGTACTTC
>NA|TRBV11-2|TRBJ2-7|NA
CASSFSGLPSYEQYF
TGTGCCAGCAGCTTTTCGGGACTGCCTTCCTACGAGCAGTACTTC
>NA|TRBV24-1|TRBJ1-5|NA
CASEFDSSNQPQHF
TGTGCCTCAGAATTTGACAGTAGCAATCAGCCCCAGCATTTT
>NA|TRBV19|TRBJ1-5|NA
CASSMTDYQPQHF
TGTGCCAGTAGTATGACAGACTATCAGCCCCAGCATTTT
>NA|TRBV18|TRBJ2-1|TRBD1
CASSPPSAGGSYNEQFF
TGTGCCAGCTCACCACCTTCGGCAGGGGGTTCCTACAATGAGCAGTTCTTC
>NA|TRBV5-6|TRBJ1-3|TRBD1
CASSLGARTGGNTIYF
TGTGCCAGCAGCTTGGGGGCGAGGACAGGGGGAAACACCATATATTTT
>NA|TRBV19|TRBJ2-5|TRBD1
CASSSDPGTGGILETQYF
TGTGCCAGTAGTTCCGATCCTGGGACAGGGGGCATTTTGGAGACCCAGTACTTC
>once|TRBV4-2|TRBJ1-2|TRBD1
CASSPNRGVYGYTF
TGTGCCAGCAGCCCAAACAGGGGAGTCTATGGCTACACCTTC
>NA|TRBV11-2|TRBJ2-1|TRBD2
CASSIKTSGRVDNEQFF
TGTGCCAGCAGCATCAAGACTAGCGGGAGGGTTGACAATGAGCAGTTCTTC
>NA|TRBV5-1|TRBJ1-2|NA
CASSLDGDANYGYTF
TGCGCCAGCAGCTTGGATGGAGATGCTAACTATGGCTACACCTTC
>NA|TRBV5-1|TRBJ1-2|TRBD1
CASSPIGTGGAVRYGYTF
TGCGCCAGCAGCCCAATTGGGACAGGGGGCGCGGTAAGGTATGGCTACACCTTC
>NA|TRBV4-1|TRBJ1-1|NA
CASSQIGGTEAFF
TGCGCCAGCAGCCAGATCGGGGGCACTGAAGCTTTCTTT
>NA|TRBV7-9|TRBJ1-1|NA
CATAGAQMNTEAFF
TGTGCCACCGCGGGCGCACAGATGAACACTGAAGCTTTCTTT
>NA|TRBV7-2|TRBJ2-3|NA
CASSLGLTDYTDTQYF
TGTGCCAGCAGCCTTGGACTAACCGATTACACAGATACGCAGTATTTT
>once|TRBV7-9|TRBJ2-5|NA
CASSIGDQETQYF
TGTGCCAGCAGCATCGGGGACCAAGAGACCCAGTACTTC
>NA|TRBV7-9|TRBJ2-1|NA
CASSLAPSSYNEQFF
TGTGCCAGCAGCTTAGCCCCTAGCTCCTACAATGAGCAGTTCTTC
>NA|TRBV2|TRBJ2-1|TRBD2
CASSEEAWGGNEQFF
TGTGCCAGCAGTGAAGAAGCCTGGGGGGGGAATGAGCAGTTCTTC
>NA|TRBV7-2|TRBJ2-2|TRBD1
CASSFAGGTGELFF
TGTGCCAGCAGCTTTGCAGGGGGCACCGGGGAGCTGTTTTTT
>NA|TRBV7-9|TRBJ1-2|NA
CASSLVVGGPGGYTF
TGTGCCAGCAGCTTAGTCGTGGGGGGGCCCGGTGGCTACACCTTC
>NA|TRBV27|TRBJ2-7|NA
CASSPSGLGLGEQYF
TGTGCCAGCAGTCCCTCGGGTCTAGGCCTCGGGGAGCAGTACTTC
>NA|TRBV7-9|TRBJ1-4|TRBD1
CASSLRTGGDEKLFF
TGTGCCAGCAGCCTTCGGACAGGGGGCGATGAAAAACTGTTTTTT
>once|TRBV27|TRBJ1-3|TRBD1
CASSLSGTAGNTIYF
TGTGCCAGCAGTTTATCGGGGACAGCTGGAAACACCATATATTTT
>NA|TRBV18|TRBJ1-1|TRBD1
CASSPDRGTEAFF
TGTGCCAGCTCACCAGACAGGGGCACTGAAGCTTTCTTT
>NA|TRBV12-3/TRBV12-4|TRBJ1-5|NA
CASRGRVNQPQHF
TGTGCCAGCAGGGGCAGAGTCAATCAGCCCCAGCATTTT
>NA|TRBV27|TRBJ1-5|NA
CASSPLRYSNQPQHF
TGTGCCAGCAGTCCGCTACGGTATAGCAATCAGCCCCAGCATTTT
>NA|TRBV10-3|TRBJ1-6|TRBD1
CAITWTGGESSYNSPLHF
TGTGCCATCACCTGGACAGGGGGCGAGAGCTCCTATAATTCACCCCTCCACTTT
>NA|TRBV30|TRBJ1-1|TRBD1
CAWRSGTGGTEAFF
TGTGCCTGGAGGTCCGGGACAGGGGGCACTGAAGCTTTCTTT
>once|TRBV6-6|TRBJ1-4|NA
CASTNFEKLFF
TGTGCCAGCACCAATTTTGAAAAACTGTTTTTT
>NA|TRBV5-1|TRBJ2-2|NA
CASSLRQLLWDTGELFF
TGCGCCAGCAGCCTACGACAACTTTTGTGGGACACCGGGGAGCTGTTTTTT
>few|TRBV25-1|TRBJ1-1|TRBD1
CASSEWSGGNTEAFF
TGTGCCAGCAGTGAATGGTCAGGGGGCAACACTGAAGCTTTCTTT
>NA|TRBV7-9|TRBJ1-3|TRBD1
CASSLRTGGMGNTIYF
TGTGCCAGCAGCTTACGGACAGGGGGCATGGGAAACACCATATATTTT
>NA|TRBV18|TRBJ2-1|NA
CASSPLAVWNEQFF
TGTGCCAGCTCACCCTTAGCGGTTTGGAATGAGCAGTTCTTC
>NA|TRBV5-1|TRBJ2-5|NA
CASSLDRSQETQYF
TGCGCCAGCAGCTTGGATCGCAGCCAAGAGACCCAGTACTTC
>NA|TRBV5-6|TRBJ2-1|TRBD2
CASSIPSGSASYNEQFF
TGTGCCAGCAGCATCCCTAGCGGGAGCGCATCCTACAATGAGCAGTTCTTC
>NA|TRBV4-2|TRBJ2-7|TRBD2
CASSQVGLAAFPNEQYF
TGTGCCAGCAGCCAAGTGGGACTAGCGGCCTTTCCCAACGAGCAGTACTTC
>NA|TRBV29-1|TRBJ2-7|TRBD2
CSVTGLAGDSAYEQYF
TGCAGCGTGACCGGACTAGCGGGGGACTCAGCCTACGAGCAGTACTTC
>NA|TRBV11-3|TRBJ2-3|TRBD1
CASVPGQGRDTDTQYF
TGTGCCAGCGTCCCGGGACAGGGCCGGGACACAGATACGCAGTATTTT
>once|TRBV6-5|TRBJ1-1|NA
CASLARGQNTEAFF
TGTGCCAGCTTAGCCAGAGGCCAGAACACTGAAGCTTTCTTT
>NA|TRBV7-8|TRBJ1-5|NA
CASSFGNQPQHF
TGTGCCAGCAGCTTCGGCAATCAGCCCCAGCATTTT
>NA|TRBV5-1|TRBJ1-2|NA
CASSLATTNYGYTF
TGCGCCAGCAGCTTGGCCACTACTAACTATGGCTACACCTTC
>NA|TRBV9|TRBJ2-5|NA
CASSARQGREARETQYF
TGTGCCAGCAGCGCCAGGCAGGGGCGAGAGGCGCGAGAGACCCAGTACTTC
>NA|TRBV29-1|TRBJ2-1|TRBD2
CSVERPGLAGEGQFF
TGCAGCGTTGAACGGCCGGGACTAGCGGGAGAGGGGCAGTTCTTC
>NA|TRBV3-1/TRBV3-2|TRBJ2-1|NA
CASAQDSSSYNEQFF
TGTGCCAGCGCTCAAGACAGTAGCTCCTACAATGAGCAGTTCTTC
>NA|TRBV7-9|TRBJ1-6|NA
CASSLAGGMYSPLHF
TGTGCCAGCAGCTTAGCCGGAGGGATGTATTCACCCCTCCACTTT
>NA|TRBV6-2/TRBV6-3|TRBJ1-5|TRBD1
CASSLYRQGGGNQPQHF
TGTGCCAGCAGTTTGTATCGACAGGGGGGAGGCAATCAGCCCCAGCATTTT
>NA|TRBV19|TRBJ2-1|NA
CASSLTGEKQFF
TGTGCCAGTAGTCTTACAGGTGAGAAGCAGTTCTTC
>NA|TRBV10-3|TRBJ2-1|TRBD1
CAISPGGESNNEQFF
TGTGCCATCAGCCCAGGGGGCGAGAGTAACAATGAGCAGTTCTTC
>NA|TRBV30|TRBJ1-2|TRBD1
CAWSVRRTGSGGYTF
TGTGCCTGGAGTGTAAGGAGGACAGGGTCGGGTGGCTACACCTTC
>NA|TRBV2|TRBJ2-5|NA
CASSVGRDWGTQYF
TGTGCCAGCAGTGTGGGCCGGGACTGGGGGACCCAGTACTTC
>NA|TRBV5-1|TRBJ1-1|NA
CASSLLRVDTEAFF
TGCGCCAGCAGCTTGCTCAGGGTGGACACTGAAGCTTTCTTT
>NA|TRBV6-6|TRBJ2-5|NA
CASSYPGESRTQYF
TGTGCCAGCAGTTACCCGGGGGAATCAAGGACCCAGTACTTC